The next 10 T cell receptor beta chains were all read from a single sample in a study of blood T cell repertoires in COVID-19. Sequenced by immunoSEQ multiplex PCR; TCRdb stores in-frame clones only, minus some. The sample holds 250,000 to 350,000 clones, roughly 86% seen once. The sample consisted of peripheral blood. The receptors here all came from a woman aged 25 to 45 with COVID-19, enrolled during active disease.

The CDR3, as DNA: TGTGCCAGCAGCCAGGAACTCGGACACACAGATACGCAGTATTTT. Its protein is CASSQELGHTDTQYF. This chain uses TRBV3-1 (or the pseudogene TRBV3-2) with TRBJ2-3, with D perhaps matching TRBD1 (5 bases). V lost 3 bases, J lost 2 bases, and 12 bases lay in between. The germline CDR1 and CDR2 sequences are LGHDT and YNNKEL (reference sequence). The length of the CDR3 is 15 residues.

The chain recombines TRBV6-5 with TRBJ2-3, with a tentative D call TRBD2 (6 bases). The CDR3 extends over 15 amino acids. Deletions cut 10 bases from V and 3 bases from J, with 20 bases between. Germline CDR1 is MNHEY and CDR2 is SVGAGI. The CDR3 loop is CAISQLGGRTDTQYF. CDR3 coding DNA: TGTGCCATTTCCCAGCTAGGTGGGAGGACAGATACGCAGTATTTT.

This clone was seen just once. The rearrangement links TRBV24-1 to TRBJ2-2; D is unclear. With 2 bases removed from V and 9 bases from J, the gap between germline ends came to 18 bases. This CDR3 region has 16 residues. Germline V lookup: CDR1 KGHDR, CDR2 SFDVKD. The CDR3 is CATSDSRDTRSRELFF. DNA for the CDR3: TGTGCCACCAGTGATTCACGTGACACCAGATCCAGGGAGCTGTTTTTT.

V is TRBV27 and J is TRBJ1-2; no firm D call. Germline CDR1 reads MNHEY; CDR2 reads SMNVEV (reference sequence). V was clipped by 2 bases and J by 2 bases, with 9 bases between them. The length of the CDR3 is 14 residues. CDR3 nucleotides: TGTGCCAGCAGTTTAACGGGGTCCAACTATGGCTACACCTTC. It is translated as CASSLTGSNYGYTF.

Note on this clone: This specimen includes other DNA sequences encoding the same CDR3. V and J are TRBV20-1 and TRBJ2-7, with 7 bases identical to TRBD2. V lost 3 bases and J lost 0; bases outside the gene matches: 2. The CDR3 contains 13 residues. Germline V gene data show CDR1 as DFQATT and CDR2 as SNEGSKA (reference sequence). The CDR3 coding sequence is TGCAGTGCTAGTAGCGGGTCCTCCTACGAGCAGTACTTC. This translates into CSASSGSSYEQYF.

The rearrangement uses TRBV18 and TRBJ2-3; 9 bases line up with TRBD1. CDR3 length: 15 amino acids. After removal of 2 bases from V and 4 bases from J, the junction contained 4 bases not matched to a gene. Per germline, CDR1 KGHSH and CDR2 LQKENI. This CDR3 is CASSPDRGLADTQYF. CDR3 nucleotide sequence: TGTGCCAGCTCACCAGACAGGGGGTTGGCAGATACGCAGTATTTT.

The rearrangement uses TRBV21-1 and TRBJ2-7; the D call TRBD1 from the table was never checked on the DNA. TRBV21-1 is a pseudogene segment. The CDR3 has 17 residues. The CDR3 DNA is TGTGCCAGCAGCGGAGCTTGGGGGAAGGGGGTGAGGTACGAGCAGTACTTC. Translation: CASSGAWGKGVRYEQYF.

Of note for this clone: Other DNA sequences from this sample encode an identical CDR3 as well. The chain has TRBV13 and TRBJ2-7, with 7 bases identical to TRBD2. This CDR3 region has 15 residues. Germline V gene sequence: CDR1 PRHDT, CDR2 FYEKMQ (reference sequence). The V gene end was trimmed by 3 bases and the J gene end by 5 bases; junction bases not matched to a gene: 10. The chain's CDR3 is CASSFGDGRGDEQYF. CDR3 DNA sequence: TGTGCCAGCAGCTTTGGGGACGGTCGGGGGGACGAGCAGTACTTC. The variable domain in full, with the rest retrieved from reference TRBV13 and TRBJ2-7, is AAGVIQSPRHLIKEKRETATLKCYPIPRHDTVYWYQQGPGQDPQFLISFYEKMQSDKGSIPDRFSAQQFSDYHSELNMSSLELGDSALYFCASSFGDGRGDEQYFGPGTRLTVT.

This clone has only one observation. This chain links TRBV19 with TRBJ2-2; a possible D gene is TRBD2 (5 bases). Germline loops: CDR1 LNHDA, CDR2 SQIVND (reference sequence). The CDR3 loop spans 14 amino acids. The V end lost 7 bases, the J end lost 6 bases, and 15 bases lay between the germline ends. This CDR3 is CASTQKPGAGELFF. The CDR3 coding sequence is TGTGCCAGTACCCAAAAGCCCGGGGCCGGGGAGCTGTTTTTT.

The V gene is TRBV27, the J gene TRBJ2-3; 9 bases fit TRBD2. V dropped 8 bases and J dropped 0; count of bases not matched to a gene: 9. The CDR3 consists of 16 residues. CDR1 and CDR2 (germline): MNHEY, SMNVEV (reference sequence). The CDR3 here is CASGPWLAGSTDTQYF. Here the CDR3 DNA reads TGTGCCAGCGGCCCCTGGCTAGCGGGGAGCACAGATACGCAGTATTTT.